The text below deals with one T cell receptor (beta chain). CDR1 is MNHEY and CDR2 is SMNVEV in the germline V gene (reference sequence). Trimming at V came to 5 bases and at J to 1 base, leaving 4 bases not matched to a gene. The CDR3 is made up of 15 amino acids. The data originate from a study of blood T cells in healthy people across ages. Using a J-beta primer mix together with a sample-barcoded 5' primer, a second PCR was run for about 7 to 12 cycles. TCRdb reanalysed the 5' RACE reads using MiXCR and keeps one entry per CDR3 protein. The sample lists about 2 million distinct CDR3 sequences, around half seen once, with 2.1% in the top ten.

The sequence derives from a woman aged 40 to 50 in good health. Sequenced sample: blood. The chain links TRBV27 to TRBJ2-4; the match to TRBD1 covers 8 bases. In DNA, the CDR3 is TGTGCCAGCAGTCGACAGGGGTTGGCCAAAAACATTCAGTACTTC. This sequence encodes CASSRQGLAKNIQYF.